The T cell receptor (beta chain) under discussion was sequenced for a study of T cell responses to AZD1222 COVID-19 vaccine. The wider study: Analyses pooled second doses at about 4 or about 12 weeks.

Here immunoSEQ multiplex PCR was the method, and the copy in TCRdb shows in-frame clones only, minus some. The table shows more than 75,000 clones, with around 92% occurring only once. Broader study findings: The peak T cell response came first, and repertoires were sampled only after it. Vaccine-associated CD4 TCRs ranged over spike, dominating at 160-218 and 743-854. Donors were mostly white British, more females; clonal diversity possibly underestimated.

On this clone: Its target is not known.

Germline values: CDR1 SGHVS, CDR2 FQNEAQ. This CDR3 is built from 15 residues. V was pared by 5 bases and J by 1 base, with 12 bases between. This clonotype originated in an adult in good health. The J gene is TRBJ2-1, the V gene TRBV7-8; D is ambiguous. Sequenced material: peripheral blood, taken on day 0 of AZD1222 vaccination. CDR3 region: CASSPPVFSYNEQFF. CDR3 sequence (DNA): TGTGCCAGCAGCCCGCCGGTTTTTTCCTACAATGAGCAGTTCTTC.